This note documents a single T cell receptor beta chain sequence. This entry is derived from a study of Graves' ophthalmopathy and Graves' hyperthyroidism. The TCR beta CDR3 regions underwent amplification from RNA transcripts. The library came from an HTBI-primed first-round RT-PCR and a second-round multiplex PCR. TCRdb used MiXCR to reprocess the multiplex PCR reads, holding one entry per CDR3 protein. The top ten clones hold more than 8.5% of a sample with some 520,000 distinct CDR3 sequences, approximately 15% of them seen once. Uncontrolled infections, pregnancy, lactation or other autoimmune diseases led to patient exclusion. The clonotype comes from a woman in her twenties or thirties with Graves' ophthalmopathy. The specimen was blood.

Written as DNA, the CDR3 is TGTGCCAGCAATGGATTTTCGGGACAGGGAGGTTTTGGGAGCAATCAGCCCCAGCATTTT. This translates into CASNGFSGQGGFGSNQPQHF. This chain connects TRBV2 to TRBJ1-5, with TRBD1 matching 9 bases. This CDR3 region has 20 residues. Trimming at V came to 7 bases and at J to 1 base, leaving 20 bases not matched to a gene. Germline values: CDR1 SNHLY, CDR2 FYNNEI.